The sequence of this T cell receptor (beta chain) was determined in a study of blood T cell repertoires in COVID-19. Study-level background: T cells, B-cell-depleted T cells, or PBMCs supplied cDNA or gDNA.

This clone came up a few times. The assay was immunoSEQ multiplex PCR, and TCRdb's table has in-frame clones only and misses some. The sample gives 200,000 to 250,000 clones, approximately 84% of which show up once; less than 2% is in the top ten. Self-reported history from a screening survey and questionnaire set each donor's cohort. The recovered donors of Cohort 3 showed two negative PCRs, clearance, or symptom resolution. Material: PBMCs or T cells enriched from blood (not recorded which). The receptor comes from a man aged 55 to 70 who had recovered from COVID-19.

The DNA for the CDR3 is TGTGCCAGCAGTGCGGCAGGTAACACTGAAGCTTTCTTT. The encoded protein is CASSAAGNTEAFF. V is TRBV25-1 and J is TRBJ1-1, with D hard to call. Between the trimmed V and J ends, which lost 4 bases and 2 bases, there was a span of 8 bases. Germline loops: CDR1 MGHDK, CDR2 SYGVNS. The CDR3 totals 13 residues.